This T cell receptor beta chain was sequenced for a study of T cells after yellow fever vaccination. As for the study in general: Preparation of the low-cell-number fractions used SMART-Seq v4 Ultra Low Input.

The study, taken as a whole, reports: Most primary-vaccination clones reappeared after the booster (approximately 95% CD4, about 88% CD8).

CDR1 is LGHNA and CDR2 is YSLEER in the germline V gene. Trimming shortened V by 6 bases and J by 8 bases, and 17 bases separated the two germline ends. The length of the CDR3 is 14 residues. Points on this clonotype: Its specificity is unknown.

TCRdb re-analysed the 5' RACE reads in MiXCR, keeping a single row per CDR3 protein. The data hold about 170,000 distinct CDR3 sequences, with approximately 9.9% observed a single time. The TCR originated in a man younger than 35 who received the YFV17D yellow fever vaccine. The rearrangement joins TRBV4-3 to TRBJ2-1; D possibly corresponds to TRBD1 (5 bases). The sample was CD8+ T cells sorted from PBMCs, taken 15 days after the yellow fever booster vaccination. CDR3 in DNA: TGCGCCAGCAGTTATGACAGCCTTGGCTATGAGCAGTTCTTC. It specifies CASSYDSLGYEQFF.